This paragraph reports one T cell receptor (beta chain). Antigen specificity is unknown. PCR primers comprised 60 Vbeta and 13 Jbeta primers. Per the original data handling: Approximately 9.9 million shared chains were among the 65 million to 85 million unique TCR beta chains that a later analysis counted. Sequenced by immunoSEQ multiplex PCR; TCRdb stores in-frame clones only, minus some. V and J calls and clone size come straight from that table; D and trimming were deduced from the DNA. The sample consists of approximately 130,000 clones, about 80% of them appearing once. This record belongs to a study of cytomegalovirus exposure and HLA in healthy donors. Notes on the study in general: Common viral pathogens seemed, in a later analysis, to connect with several of the most significant clusters.

Sampled while nominally healthy, donors likely had unrecorded immune exposures. The CDR3 runs 14 residues. Germline V CDR1 and CDR2: SEHNR, FQNEAQ (reference sequence). J gave up 0 bases and V 4 bases, and 1 base lay outside the gene matches. The rearrangement joins TRBV7-9 to TRBJ1-1, with 8 bases that match TRBD1. The TCR originated in a woman between 45 and 60 years old in good health and CMV-seropositive. Sequenced input: PBMCs. This CDR3 reads CASSSGQVNTEAFF. The CDR3 bases are TGTGCCAGCAGCTCGGGACAGGTGAACACTGAAGCTTTCTTT.